The rows below give T cell receptor beta chains drawn from one sample of a study of blood T cells in healthy people across ages. TCRdb reprocessed the 5' RACE reads with MiXCR, giving one entry per CDR3 protein. The sample has about 1.8 million distinct CDR3 sequences, 40% to 55% seen once; the top ten hold approximately 2%. The sequencing input was blood. All receptors come from a woman aged 40 to 50 in good health. Each CDR3 is given with its conserved first and last residue. A D gene is named only where the DNA matches it firmly. Size tells how often a clone was seen (once, few, many) or the class of an expanded clone, and some rows leave it out.

D | J | size | V | CDR3 | DNA
TRBD1 | TRBJ2-4 | NA | TRBV2 | CASRQGGNIQYF | TGTGCCAGCCGACAGGGCGGGAACATTCAGTACTTC
TRBD2 | TRBJ2-1 | NA | TRBV6-2/TRBV6-3 | CASSYRTSANEQFF | TGTGCCAGCAGTTACCGGACTAGCGCTAATGAGCAGTTCTTC
NA | TRBJ2-1 | few | TRBV14 | CASSQVRTANEQFF | TGTGCCAGCAGCCAAGTCCGGACTGCGAATGAGCAGTTCTTC
TRBD2 | TRBJ2-3 | NA | TRBV20-1 | CSARERGGRLTPSTDTQYF | TGCAGTGCTAGAGAGCGGGGGGGCCGCCTTACCCCTAGCACAGATACGCAGTATTTT
NA | TRBJ2-4 | few | TRBV28 | CASLSAGVAKNIQYF | TGTGCCAGCTTGTCGGCCGGGGTAGCCAAAAACATTCAGTACTTC
TRBD1 | TRBJ2-7 | few | TRBV7-8 | CATSGTAYEQYF | TGTGCCACCTCCGGGACAGCCTACGAGCAGTACTTC
NA | TRBJ2-2 | NA | TRBV6-4 | CASSPTRGTGELFF | TGTGCCAGCAGTCCAACGAGGGGTACCGGGGAGCTGTTTTTT
NA | TRBJ1-4 | NA | TRBV6-6 | CASSVTASTNEKLFF | TGTGCCAGCAGCGTGACAGCCTCAACTAATGAAAAACTGTTTTTT
NA | TRBJ1-2 | NA | TRBV10-3 | CAIRGDSSNYGYTF | TGTGCCATCAGGGGAGACAGTTCTAACTATGGCTACACCTTC
NA | TRBJ2-5 | NA | TRBV7-9 | CASSRDLGLVETQYF | TGTGCCAGCAGCCGCGATTTGGGTTTGGTAGAGACCCAGTACTTC
NA | TRBJ1-2 | NA | TRBV5-5 | CASSLAAPRQSYGYTF | TGTGCCAGCAGCTTGGCCGCCCCACGACAGAGCTATGGCTACACCTTC
NA | TRBJ2-1 | few | TRBV11-2 | CASSSLEGDSYNEQFF | TGTGCCAGCAGCTCGTTAGAAGGGGATTCCTACAATGAGCAGTTCTTC
TRBD1 | TRBJ1-1 | NA | TRBV7-2 | CASSLVVVRGSEAFF | TGTGCCAGCAGCTTAGTAGTCGTCAGGGGGTCTGAAGCTTTCTTT
NA | TRBJ2-7 | NA | TRBV4-3 | CASSQEAQSYEQYF | TGCGCCAGCAGCCAAGAGGCACAGTCCTACGAGCAGTACTTC
NA | TRBJ2-5 | NA | TRBV10-3 | CAISGRSTNVETQYF | TGTGCCATCAGTGGTCGCTCCACCAATGTGGAGACCCAGTACTTC
NA | TRBJ1-2 | few | TRBV7-9 | CASSLDSTSYGYTF | TGTGCCAGCAGCTTGGACAGTACGTCCTATGGCTACACCTTC
NA | TRBJ1-2 | once | TRBV27 | CASSLWAGQQPGGYTF | TGTGCCAGCAGTTTGTGGGCAGGTCAACAGCCGGGCGGCTACACCTTC
NA | TRBJ2-7 | NA | TRBV6-5 | CASSYTPRDVWVDSYEQYF | TGTGCCAGCAGTTACACGCCCCGGGACGTTTGGGTGGATTCCTACGAGCAGTACTTC
NA | TRBJ1-4 | NA | TRBV29-1 | CSVVIARAPEKLFF | TGCAGCGTTGTAATCGCCAGGGCTCCCGAAAAACTGTTTTTT
NA | TRBJ1-1 | NA | TRBV5-1 | CASSLAGEEDTEAFF | TGCGCCAGCAGCTTGGCGGGGGAAGAGGACACTGAAGCTTTCTTT
NA | TRBJ1-1 | NA | TRBV10-3 | CAIRPRVGGGANSVTEAFF | TGTGCCATCAGACCACGGGTCGGCGGGGGCGCAAATAGCGTCACTGAAGCTTTCTTT
NA | TRBJ1-2 | once | TRBV9 | CASTSRPGVYGYTF | TGTGCCAGCACCTCGCGGCCAGGTGTCTATGGCTACACCTTC
NA | TRBJ2-1 | few | TRBV10-3 | CAISPAAQGDEQFF | TGTGCCATTAGCCCCGCGGCTCAGGGCGATGAGCAGTTCTTC
NA | TRBJ2-7 | few | TRBV15 | CATSSGNTYEQYF | TGTGCCACCAGCAGCGGGAATACCTACGAGCAGTACTTC
NA | TRBJ2-3 | NA | TRBV9 | CASSVGFSDTRYF | TGTGCCAGCAGCGTAGGGTTTTCAGATACGCGGTATTTT
TRBD1 | TRBJ2-3 | few | TRBV2 | CAREIQDRGGTDTQYF | TGTGCCAGAGAGATCCAGGACAGGGGTGGCACAGATACGCAGTATTTT
NA | TRBJ2-7 | NA | TRBV28 | CASKRNYEQYF | TGTGCCAGCAAACGAAATTACGAGCAGTACTTC
NA | TRBJ2-1 | few | TRBV4-3 | CASSQDLGAYYNEQFF | TGCGCCAGCAGCCAAGATCTAGGGGCGTACTACAATGAGCAGTTCTTC
NA | TRBJ2-1 | NA | TRBV5-6 | CASSLMVSLGNEQFF | TGTGCCAGCAGCTTGATGGTCAGTTTGGGGAATGAGCAGTTCTTC
TRBD2 | TRBJ2-5 | few | TRBV4-3 | CASSQDPPSGQETQYF | TGCGCCAGCAGCCAAGATCCGCCTAGCGGACAAGAGACCCAGTACTTC
NA | TRBJ1-1 | NA | TRBV20-1 | CSAKEWVNTEAFF | TGCAGTGCTAAGGAGTGGGTGAACACTGAAGCTTTCTTT
NA | TRBJ2-5 | few | TRBV28 | CASSPGYFGETQYF | TGTGCCAGCAGCCCAGGGTACTTTGGAGAGACCCAGTACTTC
NA | TRBJ2-5 | few | TRBV3-1 | CASSPIGGSETQYF | TGTGCCAGCAGCCCGATTGGAGGGTCGGAGACCCAGTACTTC
TRBD2 | TRBJ2-1 | few | TRBV6-6 | CASSQGAGGPTGEQFF | TGTGCCAGCAGCCAAGGGGCGGGGGGGCCTACGGGTGAGCAGTTCTTC
TRBD1 | TRBJ2-5 | NA | TRBV6-2/TRBV6-3 | CASSSYRGPIQETQYF | TGTGCCAGCAGTTCGTACAGGGGGCCCATTCAAGAGACCCAGTACTTC
TRBD1 | TRBJ2-1 | few | TRBV9 | CASSPPDRGVNEQFF | TGTGCCAGCAGCCCCCCGGACAGGGGCGTCAATGAGCAGTTCTTC
TRBD2 | TRBJ2-7 | NA | TRBV6-1 | CASGGGSSYEQYF | TGTGCCAGCGGGGGGGGTAGCTCCTACGAGCAGTACTTC
NA | TRBJ2-5 | NA | TRBV18 | CASSLKRGSETQYF | TGTGCCAGCTCCCTGAAACGAGGGTCAGAGACCCAGTACTTC
TRBD2 | TRBJ2-7 | NA | TRBV4-2 | CASSQDREGVYEQYF | TGTGCCAGCAGCCAAGACAGGGAGGGTGTATACGAGCAGTACTTC
TRBD2 | TRBJ2-1 | NA | TRBV4-3 | CASSQDVELAAYSNEQFF | TGCGCCAGCAGCCAAGATGTGGAGCTAGCGGCCTACTCCAATGAGCAGTTCTTC
TRBD1 | TRBJ1-2 | NA | TRBV7-2 | CASSSRTGANYGYTF | TGTGCCAGCAGCTCCCGGACAGGGGCTAACTATGGCTACACCTTC
NA | TRBJ2-3 | NA | TRBV9 | CASRGEASGTDTQYF | TGTGCCAGCAGGGGTGAAGCTAGCGGCACAGATACGCAGTATTTT
TRBD1 | TRBJ2-1 | NA | TRBV27 | CASSGHGQGYNEQFF | TGTGCCAGCAGTGGCCACGGACAGGGATACAATGAGCAGTTCTTC
TRBD1 | TRBJ1-2 | few | TRBV28 | CASVKQGAYYGYTF | TGTGCCAGCGTCAAACAGGGGGCGTACTATGGCTACACCTTC
TRBD2 | TRBJ2-3 | NA | TRBV7-2 | CASSHLAGGPTDTQYF | TGTGCCAGCAGCCACTTAGCGGGGGGGCCTACAGATACGCAGTATTTT
NA | TRBJ1-5 | NA | TRBV6-1 | CASSERWASNRPQHF | TGTGCCAGCAGTGAACGGTGGGCAAGCAATCGGCCCCAGCATTTT
TRBD2 | TRBJ2-3 | NA | TRBV5-1 | CASSLKLTSEGFTDTQYF | TGCGCCAGCAGCTTGAAACTAACTAGCGAGGGATTCACAGATACGCAGTATTTT
TRBD1 | TRBJ1-2 | NA | TRBV5-1 | CASKTGDPTGYTF | TGCGCCAGCAAGACAGGGGACCCTACGGGCTACACCTTC
TRBD2 | TRBJ2-5 | few | TRBV7-2 | CASSWTSGGKETQYF | TGTGCCAGCAGCTGGACTAGCGGGGGGAAAGAGACCCAGTACTTC